Listed below are T cell receptor beta chains from one sample, sequenced in a study of blood T cell repertoires in COVID-19. The method was immunoSEQ multiplex PCR; TCRdb's version includes in-frame clones alone and lacks a portion of them. Here the sample spans around 180,000 clones, around 77% being singletons. Sequenced input: peripheral blood. These receptors all stem from a man in his 70s with active or convalescent COVID-19. Both conserved end residues are part of each CDR3. Part of the rows lack a size; the others show once, few, many or a class for expanded clones.

V	size	length	J	CDR3
TRBV7-9	few	15	TRBJ1-4	CASSPSSRTGEKLFF
TRBV12-3/TRBV12-4	.	13	TRBJ2-5	CASSLSPQETQYF
TRBV5-1	.	15	TRBJ1-5	CASSLAGGADQPQHF
TRBV20-1	.	18	TRBJ2-7	CSASDPGTSGGTSYEQYF
TRBV6-4	.	15	TRBJ2-1	CASSVLAGERGEQFF
TRBV19	.	18	TRBJ2-3	CASRKLAGRLKGTDTQYF
TRBV6-4	.	15	TRBJ2-1	CASSVGGARYNEQFF
TRBV5-1	once	13	TRBJ2-3	CASRLDPSGREYF
TRBV30	.	13	TRBJ1-4	CAWSGATNEKLFF
TRBV6-6	.	14	TRBJ2-7	CASSLRTGNYEQYF
TRBV7-9	.	14	TRBJ1-3	CASSLNRAGNTIYF
TRBV5-1	.	14	TRBJ1-2	CASRVGQGDYGYTF
TRBV6-1	.	17	TRBJ2-3	CASSDTQGVPGADTQYF
TRBV30	few	14	TRBJ1-1	CAWSVQGVGTEAFF
TRBV6-1	few	14	TRBJ2-2	CASSDPGNTGELFF
TRBV6-5	.	15	TRBJ2-1	CASSLSGRYYNEQFF
TRBV4-2	.	15	TRBJ1-1	CASSQETGGGTEAFF
TRBV5-1	.	15	TRBJ2-7	CASSFTGGPTYEQYF
TRBV5-1	.	15	TRBJ1-1	CASSLSPGGNTEAFF
TRBV5-6	.	16	TRBJ1-2	CASSLGTGLSYYGYTF
TRBV4-2	.	16	TRBJ2-5	CASSPSGPQGLETQYF
TRBV29-1	.	12	TRBJ1-2	CSYDRNDAGYTF
TRBV27	few	13	TRBJ1-1	CASSPAPHTRAFF
TRBV3-1/TRBV3-2	.	14	TRBJ1-1	CASSPTGGGTEAFF
TRBV30	.	12	TRBJ1-5	CAFNRGEQPQHF
TRBV5-1	.	14	TRBJ2-5	CASSFGGSEETQYF
TRBV5-4	.	14	TRBJ2-5	CASSLNLVQETQYF
TRBV7-6	.	16	TRBJ2-5	CASSLSAGGSQETQYF
TRBV24-1	.	17	TRBJ2-7	CATSEHPTGGGSYEQYF
TRBV27	once	15	TRBJ1-2	CASSSAQTGNYGYTF
TRBV2	few	13	TRBJ2-3	CASSEVAEDTQYF
TRBV3-1/TRBV3-2	few	16	TRBJ2-1	CASSQEPPGLAGEQFF
TRBV30	few	13	TRBJ1-3	CASSPTSGNTIYF
TRBV2	.	13	TRBJ1-5	CASTGTPNQPQHF
TRBV30	.	11	TRBJ2-7	CAWSYQDEQYF
TRBV18	.	16	TRBJ1-3	CASSPSVGGSGNTIYF
TRBV7-6	.	16	TRBJ2-2	CASSLGVAANTGELFF
TRBV30	once	15	TRBJ1-4	CAWRDIRRTNEKLFF
TRBV10-3	.	16	TRBJ2-2	CAISTGTGVSTGELFF
TRBV16	.	14	TRBJ1-6	CASSHTTGESPLHF